The clone carrying this T cell receptor (beta chain) was seen just once. Per the original methods: Amplification of reference gene primers provided the estimated nucleated cell counts. Produced via immunoSEQ multiplex PCR; TCRdb's table is partial and in-frame only. D and trimming come from the DNA, and the V and J calls and clone size come from that table. This table holds 150,000 or so clones, more than 70% found once. The data were taken from a study of blood T cell repertoires in COVID-19. Looking at the study overall: Donors in the United States, Italy and Spain gave samples during acute or convalescent COVID-19. T cells, B-cell-depleted T cells, or PBMCs provided the cDNA or gDNA that served as material.

J gave up 2 bases and V 2 bases, and 0 bases lay outside the gene matches. The germline CDR1 and CDR2 sequences are MDHEN and SYDVKM. The length of the CDR3 is 14 residues. The receptor was isolated from a human donor in a cohort sampled during active COVID-19. Sequencing used peripheral blood. This chain uses TRBV28 with TRBJ1-3; 7 positions match TRBD1. The chain's CDR3 is CASSLDRAGNTIYF. For the CDR3, the DNA is TGTGCCAGCAGTTTAGACAGGGCTGGAAACACCATATATTTT.